This T cell receptor (beta chain) is from a study of radiation and T cells in renal cell carcinoma. General study results and limits: Top tumor clonotypes rose in blood 2 weeks post-radiation, then contracted.

Time point denoted: blood 4 weeks post-SBRT, at nephrectomy. Treatment indicated: 15 Gy SBRT to primary tumor, nephrectomy 4 weeks later. The patient's renal cell carcinoma had clear cell pathology. V lost 0 bases, J lost 2 bases, and 10 bases lay in between. The CDR3 has 15 residues. The germline V gene encodes CDR1 LNHNV and CDR2 YYDKDF (reference sequence). The sample holds one count of this clone. Antigen unknown. Sequencing was performed with immunoSEQ multiplex PCR; in TCRdb, only in-frame clones are kept and a portion is missing. This table holds fewer than 200,000 clones, about nine tenths found once.

This TCR came from a woman aged 50 to 65 with renal cell carcinoma. This chain links TRBV15 with TRBJ2-5; D is ambiguous. The source material was blood, sampled from a patient whose treatment included radiotherapy and nephrectomy. CDR3 residues: CATSRDRWGQETQYF. Written as DNA, the CDR3 is TGTGCCACCAGCAGAGATCGGTGGGGACAAGAGACCCAGTACTTC.